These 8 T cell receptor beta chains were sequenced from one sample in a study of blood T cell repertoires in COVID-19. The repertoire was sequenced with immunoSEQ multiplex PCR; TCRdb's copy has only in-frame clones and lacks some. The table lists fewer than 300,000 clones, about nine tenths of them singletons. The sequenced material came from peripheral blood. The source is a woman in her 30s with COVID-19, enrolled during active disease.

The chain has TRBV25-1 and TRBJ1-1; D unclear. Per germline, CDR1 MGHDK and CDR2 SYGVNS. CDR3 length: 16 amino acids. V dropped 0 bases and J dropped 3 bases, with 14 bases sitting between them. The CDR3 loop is CASSEYRGLPDTEAFF. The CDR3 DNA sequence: TGTGCCAGCAGTGAATATAGAGGACTTCCGGACACTGAAGCTTTCTTT.

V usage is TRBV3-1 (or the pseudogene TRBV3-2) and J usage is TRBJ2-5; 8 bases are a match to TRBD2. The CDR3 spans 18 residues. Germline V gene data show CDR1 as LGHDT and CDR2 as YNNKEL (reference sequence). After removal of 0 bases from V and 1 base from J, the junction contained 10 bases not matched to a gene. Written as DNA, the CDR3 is TGTGCCAGCAGCCAAGAAAGTTCGGGGGGGGCCCCCCAAGAGACCCAGTACTTC. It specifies CASSQESSGGAPQETQYF.

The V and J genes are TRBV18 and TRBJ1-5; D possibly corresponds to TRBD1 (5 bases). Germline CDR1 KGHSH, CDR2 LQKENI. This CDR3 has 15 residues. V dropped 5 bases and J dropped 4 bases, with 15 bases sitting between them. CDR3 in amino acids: CASSMSQGGNQPQHF. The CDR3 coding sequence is TGTGCCAGCTCAATGAGTCAGGGCGGAAATCAGCCCCAGCATTTT.

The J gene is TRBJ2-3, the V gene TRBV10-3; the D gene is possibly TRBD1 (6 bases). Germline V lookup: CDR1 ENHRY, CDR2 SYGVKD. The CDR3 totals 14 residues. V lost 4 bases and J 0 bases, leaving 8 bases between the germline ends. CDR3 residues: CAISGQGSTDTQYF. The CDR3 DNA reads TGTGCCATCAGTGGGCAGGGGAGCACAGATACGCAGTATTTT.

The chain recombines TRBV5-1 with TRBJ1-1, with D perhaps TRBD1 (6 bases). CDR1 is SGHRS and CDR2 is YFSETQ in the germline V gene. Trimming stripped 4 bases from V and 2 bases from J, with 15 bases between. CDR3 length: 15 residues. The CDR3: CASSPPDRPNTEAFF. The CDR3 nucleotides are TGCGCCAGCAGCCCTCCGGACAGACCAAACACTGAAGCTTTCTTT.

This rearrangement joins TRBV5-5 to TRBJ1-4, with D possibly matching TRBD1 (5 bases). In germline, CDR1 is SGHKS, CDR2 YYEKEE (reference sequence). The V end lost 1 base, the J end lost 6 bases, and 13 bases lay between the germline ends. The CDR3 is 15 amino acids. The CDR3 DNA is TGTGCCAGCAGCTTGCTGGCAGGGATGGATGAAAAACTGTTTTTT. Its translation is CASSLLAGMDEKLFF.

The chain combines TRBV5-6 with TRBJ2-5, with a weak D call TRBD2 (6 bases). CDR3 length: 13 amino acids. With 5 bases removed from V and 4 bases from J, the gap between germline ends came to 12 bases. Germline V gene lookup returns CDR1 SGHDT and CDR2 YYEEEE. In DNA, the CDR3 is TGTGCCAGCAGATTGATGGGAGGAGAGACCCAGTACTTC. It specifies CASRLMGGETQYF.

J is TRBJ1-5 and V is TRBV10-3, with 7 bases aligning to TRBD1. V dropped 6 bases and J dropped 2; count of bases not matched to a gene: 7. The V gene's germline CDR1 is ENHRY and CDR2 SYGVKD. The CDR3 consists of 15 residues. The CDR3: CAIRNDREGNQPQHF. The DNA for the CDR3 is TGTGCCATCAGAAACGACAGGGAAGGCAATCAGCCCCAGCATTTT.